This is a list of T cell receptor beta chains from one sample in a study of CD4+ T cells in melanoma. Using immunoSEQ multiplex PCR, the repertoire was profiled, and TCRdb retains in-frame clones only, with some absent. The sample has about 7,100 clones, roughly half seen once; the top ten hold approximately 15%. Material for sequencing was cells from a culture (not recorded whether cultured in vitro). These receptors all come from a human donor with melanoma. Both conserved end residues are part of each CDR3. D genes are given only for firm matches. Clone sizes are given selectively: once, few, many, or a class where the clone is expanded.

j_call,d_call,clone_size,v_call,cdr3_aa,cdr3_nt
TRBJ1-4,NA,NA,TRBV9,CASSVSHRVGEKLFF,TGTGCCAGCAGCGTGTCGCACAGGGTGGGCGAAAAACTGTTTTTT
TRBJ2-7,NA,NA,TRBV5-1,CASSSQVGVGSEQYF,TGCGCCAGCAGCTCCCAGGTGGGGGTCGGGAGCGAGCAGTACTTC
TRBJ2-3,NA,NA,TRBV25-1,CASSRTPPDTQYF,TGTGCCAGCAGTCGTACCCCTCCAGATACGCAGTATTTT
TRBJ1-2,TRBD1,NA,TRBV4-1,CASRLPGQGAGYGYTF,TGCGCCAGCAGACTACCGGGACAGGGGGCGGGCTATGGCTACACCTTC
TRBJ2-2,TRBD1,NA,TRBV7-9,CASSGRTGGNTGELFF,TGTGCCAGCAGCGGACGCACAGGGGGTAACACCGGGGAGCTGTTTTTT
TRBJ2-2,TRBD1,NA,TRBV30,CAWSVQGVTGELFF,TGTGCCTGGAGTGTACAGGGGGTCACCGGGGAGCTGTTTTTT
TRBJ1-5,NA,NA,TRBV11-2,CASSPWGAPGQPQHF,TGTGCCAGCAGCCCCTGGGGCGCCCCGGGGCAGCCCCAGCATTTT
TRBJ2-3,NA,NA,TRBV5-1,CASRINPREITDTQYF,TGCGCCAGCCGCATTAACCCCAGGGAAATCACAGATACGCAGTATTTT
TRBJ1-1,NA,NA,TRBV29-1,CSVRDKGLVVTEAFF,TGCAGCGTCCGGGACAAGGGACTTGTGGTTACTGAAGCTTTCTTT
TRBJ1-1,NA,NA,TRBV7-8,CASSLIIDTEAFF,TGTGCCAGCAGCTTAATAATCGACACTGAAGCTTTCTTT
TRBJ2-7,TRBD1,NA,TRBV4-1,CASSQPTGASYEQYF,TGCGCCAGCAGCCAACCGACAGGGGCCTCCTACGAGCAGTACTTC
TRBJ2-2,NA,few,TRBV6-1,CASSVRTADTGELFF,TGTGCCAGCAGTGTCCGGACAGCTGACACCGGGGAGCTGTTTTTT
TRBJ2-1,TRBD2,few,TRBV30,CAWSASSGGALSYNEQFF,TGTGCCTGGAGTGCCAGTAGCGGGGGGGCCCTTTCCTACAATGAGCAGTTCTTC
TRBJ2-1,NA,NA,TRBV10-2,CASSEETSNEQFF,TGCGCCAGCAGTGAAGAGACTAGCAATGAGCAGTTCTTC
TRBJ1-2,NA,few,TRBV19,CASETGTYGYTF,TGTGCCAGCGAAACAGGGACCTATGGCTACACCTTC
TRBJ1-4,NA,few,TRBV10-2,CASSESEEKLFF,TGCGCCAGCAGTGAGTCGGAGGAAAAACTGTTTTTT
TRBJ2-7,NA,few,TRBV6-5,CASRRSGPYEQYF,TGTGCCAGTCGGCGAAGCGGTCCCTACGAGCAGTACTTC
TRBJ2-3,TRBD1,NA,TRBV30,CAWTQGASTDTQYF,TGTGCCTGGACACAGGGGGCCTCCACAGATACGCAGTATTTT
TRBJ2-3,TRBD1,NA,TRBV29-1,CSVSWTGGVDTQYF,TGCAGCGTCTCCTGGACAGGGGGAGTAGATACGCAGTATTTT
TRBJ2-7,TRBD2,few,TRBV10-3,CAISETGGPRTYEQYF,TGTGCCATCAGTGAGACGGGGGGGCCGAGAACCTACGAGCAGTACTTC
TRBJ2-7,TRBD2,NA,TRBV2,CASSATSGALQQYF,TGTGCCAGCAGTGCTACTAGCGGGGCTCTCCAGCAGTACTTC
TRBJ2-2,TRBD2,NA,TRBV14,CASSQLAGGHRELFF,TGTGCCAGCAGCCAACTAGCGGGGGGGCACCGGGAGCTGTTTTTT
TRBJ1-4,NA,NA,TRBV7-8,CASSLFFAGATNEKLFF,TGTGCCAGCAGCTTATTCTTCGCGGGGGCCACTAATGAAAAACTGTTTTTT
TRBJ2-1,NA,few,TRBV29-1,CSARFSMGGEQFF,TGCAGCGCCAGATTCTCAATGGGTGGGGAGCAGTTCTTC
TRBJ1-2,TRBD1,NA,TRBV10-3,CAILEEGRGRGYGYTF,TGTGCCATCCTCGAGGAAGGGAGGGGGCGAGGCTATGGCTACACCTTC
TRBJ2-7,TRBD1,few,TRBV7-2,CASSLVGDRADEQYF,TGTGCCAGCAGCTTAGTTGGGGACAGGGCAGACGAGCAGTACTTC
TRBJ1-2,NA,NA,TRBV7-1,CASSFLANYGYTF,TGTGCCAGCAGCTTTTTGGCTAACTATGGCTACACCTTC
TRBJ1-3,NA,NA,TRBV11-3,CASSLSGGNTIYF,TGTGCCAGCAGCTTAAGTGGAGGGAACACCATATATTTT
TRBJ2-7,NA,NA,TRBV19,CASSIADRPYEQYF,TGTGCCAGTAGTATAGCCGACAGACCCTACGAGCAGTACTTC
TRBJ2-7,NA,NA,TRBV11-2,CASSVAYRVNEQYF,TGTGCCAGCAGCGTAGCGTACAGGGTCAACGAGCAGTACTTC
TRBJ2-5,NA,NA,TRBV7-9,CASSLKTSLIYF,TGTGCCAGCAGCTTAAAGACTAGTCTTATATACTTC
TRBJ2-3,TRBD1,NA,TRBV9,CASSGSTGVTQYF,TGTGCCAGCAGCGGCAGTACAGGGGTTACGCAGTATTTT
TRBJ1-2,TRBD1,large,TRBV2,CASSALGQTGGYTF,TGTGCCAGCAGTGCCCTGGGACAGACAGGCGGCTACACCTTC
TRBJ1-5,NA,NA,TRBV10-3,CAIGRTAGGGGNQPQHF,TGTGCCATCGGCCGGACAGCGGGTGGGGGTGGCAATCAGCCCCAGCATTTT
TRBJ2-7,NA,NA,TRBV5-1,CASSYNLIEQYF,TGCGCCAGCAGCTACAATTTGATCGAGCAGTACTTC
TRBJ1-4,TRBD1,NA,TRBV15,CATSRVTGGYEKLFF,TGTGCCACCAGCAGAGTAACAGGGGGTTATGAAAAACTGTTTTTT
TRBJ1-4,NA,large,TRBV5-1,CASSLAHQGHEKLFF,TGCGCCAGCAGCTTGGCCCACCAAGGACACGAAAAACTGTTTTTT
TRBJ1-6,NA,NA,TRBV2,CASRPSGATYNSPLHF,TGTGCCAGCAGACCCTCAGGAGCAACCTATAATTCACCCCTCCACTTT
TRBJ2-5,NA,NA,TRBV5-1,CASSFQGEETQYF,TGCGCCAGCAGCTTCCAGGGTGAAGAGACCCAGTACTTC
TRBJ2-1,NA,NA,TRBV19,CASSILGGLNEQFF,TGTGCCAGTAGTATCTTAGGGGGGCTCAATGAGCAGTTCTTC
TRBJ2-5,NA,NA,TRBV30,CAWSGVSQETQYF,TGTGCCTGGAGCGGGGTTAGCCAAGAGACCCAGTACTTC
TRBJ1-4,NA,NA,TRBV18,CASSFSGREGKLFF,TGTGCCAGCTCATTCTCGGGTAGGGAAGGAAAACTGTTTTTT
TRBJ1-4,TRBD1,NA,TRBV7-9,CASSFGDREGEKLFF,TGTGCCAGCAGCTTTGGCGACAGGGAGGGGGAAAAACTGTTTTTT
TRBJ1-1,NA,once,TRBV5-1,CASSLEPNTEAFF,TGCGCCAGCAGCTTGGAACCTAACACTGAAGCTTTCTTT
TRBJ1-1,TRBD1,NA,TRBV6-5,CASSYPGTGNEAFF,TGTGCCAGCAGTTATCCCGGGACAGGGAACGAGGCTTTCTTT
TRBJ2-7,NA,NA,TRBV2,CASSLRKSSYEQYF,TGTGCCAGCAGTCTCCGAAAGAGCTCCTACGAGCAGTACTTC
TRBJ2-6,NA,few,TRBV19,CASNRRPGTGANVLTF,TGTGCCAGTAATCGCCGCCCAGGGACGGGGGCCAACGTCCTGACTTTC
TRBJ1-1,NA,NA,TRBV2,CASSENWGTEAFF,TGTGCCAGCAGTGAAAATTGGGGCACTGAAGCTTTCTTT
TRBJ1-2,NA,NA,TRBV15,CATSRGGAEGGRGYTF,TGTGCCACCAGCAGAGGTGGTGCAGAGGGAGGACGGGGCTACACCTTC
TRBJ2-7,TRBD1,NA,TRBV29-1,CSVEGGTGADEQYF,TGCAGCGTTGAGGGAGGGACAGGGGCGGACGAGCAGTACTTC
TRBJ2-7,TRBD1,NA,TRBV6-5,CASSRRGQGLYEQYF,TGTGCCAGCAGCCGCCGAGGACAGGGCCTCTACGAGCAGTACTTC
TRBJ2-5,NA,few,TRBV5-1,CASSPGAGRETQYF,TGCGCCAGCAGTCCCGGGGCGGGGAGGGAGACCCAGTACTTC
TRBJ2-6,NA,NA,TRBV5-1,CASRILPLIQGYRPEAGANVLTF,TGCGCCAGCAGGATCCTCCCATTGATTCAGGGGTACAGGCCGGAAGCTGGGGCCAACGTCCTGACTTTC
TRBJ1-2,TRBD1,NA,TRBV2,CASSEGGGTGTAYGYTF,TGTGCCAGCAGTGAAGGGGGTGGGACAGGGACGGCCTATGGCTACACCTTC
TRBJ1-2,TRBD1,once,TRBV29-1,CSVGAGGFNYGYTF,TGCAGCGTTGGGGCAGGGGGTTTTAACTATGGCTACACCTTC
TRBJ1-4,NA,NA,TRBV5-1,CASSLDGTNEKLFF,TGCGCCAGCAGCTTGGACGGGACTAATGAAAAACTGTTTTTT